These 24 T cell receptor beta chains share one sample of origin, sequenced in a study of patients and donors after allogeneic stem cell transplantation. TCRdb reprocessed the RT-PCR reads via MiXCR and lists one record per CDR3 protein. The repertoire holds 400,000 to 450,000 distinct CDR3 sequences, with 16% as singletons. Sequenced input: blood, either unsorted or a sorted T cell fraction (not recorded which). Every receptor here comes from a human donor who was either an allogeneic HSCT recipient or a stem cell or donor lymphocyte infusion donor (not recorded which). It is not recorded whose cells these are; they may come from a transplant donor.

This clonotype showed up just a few times. The CDR3 region has the DNA TGCAGTGCTAGTGGGCCGTTATCCTCGAACACCGGGGAGCTGTTTTTT. Translating it yields CSASGPLSSNTGELFF. The rearrangement joins TRBV20-1 to TRBJ2-2; D unresolved. The CDR3 runs to 16 residues. The germline gives CDR1 DFQATT, CDR2 SNEGSKA (reference sequence). V was shortened by 3 bases and J by 0 bases, with 14 bases between the two germline ends.

This clonotype is a singleton in its sample. The V and J genes are TRBV7-9 and TRBJ2-3; 7 nucleotides line up with TRBD2. The junction had 13 bases not matched to a gene; V was cut back by 9 bases and J by 4 bases. The CDR3 spans 15 residues. The germline V gene encodes CDR1 SEHNR and CDR2 FQNEAQ (reference sequence). The CDR3 here is CASTPLNSGADTQYF. For the CDR3, the DNA is TGTGCCAGTACCCCTCTAAACAGCGGGGCAGATACGCAGTATTTT.

This clonotype was seen a few times. J is TRBJ1-5 and V is TRBV6-1; 10 bases match TRBD1. The CDR3 contains 13 residues. Germline V gene data show CDR1 as MNHNS and CDR2 as SASEGT. V lost 8 bases to trimming and J lost 6 bases; unmatched junction nucleotides: 4. In DNA form, the CDR3 reads TGTGCCAGCCGGACAGGGGGGAGTCAGCCCCAGCATTTT. This gives the protein CASRTGGSQPQHF.

The sample holds many counts of this clonotype. This rearrangement joins TRBV10-3 to TRBJ2-1, with D perhaps matching TRBD2 (5 bases). Germline values: CDR1 ENHRY, CDR2 SYGVKD. V was shortened by 11 bases and J by 0 bases, with 20 bases between the two germline ends. The CDR3 loop spans 16 amino acids. In nucleotides, the CDR3 is TGTGCCGTATCCGGGGTTTTATTAAGCTCCTACAATGAGCAGTTCTTC. Translation: CAVSGVLLSSYNEQFF.

This clonotype was seen only a few times. This sequence joins TRBV15 and TRBJ1-2, with 8 bases that match TRBD1. CDR3 length: 15 residues. Looked up from germline, CDR1 is LNHNV and CDR2 is YYDKDF (reference sequence). V lost 0 bases to trimming and J lost 8 bases; unmatched junction nucleotides: 8. CDR3 region: CATSREGQTGEGYTF. The CDR3 nucleotides read TGTGCCACCAGCAGAGAGGGGCAGACAGGGGAGGGCTACACCTTC.

This clonotype occurred many times. This chain connects TRBV4-2 to TRBJ1-2; D uncertain. Germline CDR1 reads LGHNA; CDR2 reads YNFKEQ. The CDR3 contains 13 residues. Trimming stripped 1 base from V and 7 bases from J, with 10 bases between. CDR3 loop: CASSQGEFGGYTF. CDR3 bases: TGTGCCAGCAGCCAAGGGGAGTTTGGTGGCTACACCTTC.

This chain uses TRBV20-1 with TRBJ1-5, with D possibly matching TRBD1 (5 bases). V was cut by 0 bases and J by 1 base, with 13 bases left in between. Looked up from germline, CDR1 is DFQATT and CDR2 is SNEGSKA (reference sequence). This CDR3 region has 16 residues. The CDR3 is CSARDEGRGSNQPQHF. The CDR3 region has the DNA TGCAGTGCTAGAGATGAGGGGCGCGGAAGCAATCAGCCCCAGCATTTT.

V is TRBV6-5 and J is TRBJ1-1; no firm D call. The CDR3 is 12 amino acids. Per germline, CDR1 MNHEY and CDR2 SVGAGI. V was pared by 0 bases and J by 8 bases, with 7 bases between. The CDR3 bases are TGTGCCAGCAGTTACTCTGCGGGGGAAGCTTTCTTT. It yields the protein CASSYSAGEAFF.

This clonotype was counted only a few times. The chain has TRBV4-3 and TRBJ1-5; no definite D call. V lost 0 bases to trimming and J lost 4 bases, with 13 bases between them. Germline CDR1 and CDR2: LGHNA and YSLEER. The CDR3 covers 16 residues. The DNA for the CDR3 is TGCGCCAGCAGCCAAGACCAGGCTTCTATAAATCAGCCCCAGCATTTT. The encoded protein is CASSQDQASINQPQHF.

This clonotype has ten or more counts. This chain's CDR3 is CASSQVLGTGELFF. CDR3 bases: TGTGCCAGCAGCCAAGTTCTGGGAACCGGGGAGCTGTTTTTT. J is TRBJ2-2 and V is TRBV14, with no clear D. Germline V gene lookup returns CDR1 SGHDN and CDR2 FVKESK. V gave up 1 base and J gave up 5 bases, with 8 bases separating them. The CDR3 runs to 14 residues.

This clonotype was found a few times. V and J are TRBV19 and TRBJ1-6; D is possibly TRBD1 (6 bases). Trimming stripped 8 bases from V and 8 bases from J, with 13 bases between. Germline V CDR1 and CDR2: LNHDA, SQIVND (reference sequence). The CDR3 runs 13 residues. Here the CDR3 reads CASGTRPDSPLHF. CDR3 nucleotide sequence: TGTGCCAGTGGGACAAGGCCAGATTCACCCCTCCACTTT. Looking up the rest from reference TRBV19 and TRBJ1-6 gives the full variable domain: DGGITQSPKYLFRKEGQNVTLSCEQNLNHDAMYWYRQDPGQGLRLIYYSQIVNDFQKGDIAEGYSVSREKKESFPLTVTSAQKNPTAFYLCASGTRPDSPLHFGNGTRLTVT.

The sample holds many counts of this clonotype. V gene TRBV12-3 or TRBV12-4 combines with J gene TRBJ2-3; tentatively, D is TRBD1 (6 bases). V lost 7 bases and J 6 bases, leaving 20 bases between the germline ends. The CDR3 covers 15 residues. CDR3 sequence reads: CASIKDRAIKDTQYF. In DNA form, the CDR3 reads TGTGCCAGCATCAAGGACAGAGCTATCAAGGATACGCAGTATTTT.

This clonotype was observed a few times. The V and J genes are TRBV9 and TRBJ1-1; D unclear. Germline V gene data show CDR1 as SGDLS and CDR2 as YYNGEE. The CDR3 is 10 residues long. The V gene lost 4 bases and the J gene lost 12 bases, with 10 bases spanning the gap. CDR3 DNA: TGTGCCAGCAGCCTTAATCCTCCTTTCTTT. Residues: CASSLNPPFF. Using reference TRBV9 and TRBJ1-1 for the parts outside the CDR3, the full variable domain is DSGVTQTPKHLITATGQRVTLRCSPRSGDLSVYWYQQSLDQGLQFLIQYYNGEERAKGNILERFSAQQFPDLHSELNLSSLELGDSALYFCASSLNPPFFGQGTRLTVV.

The rearrangement uses TRBV19 and TRBJ2-2; perhaps TRBD1 as D (6 bases). The CDR3 contains 17 residues. CDR1 LNHDA and CDR2 SQIVND come from the germline V gene (reference sequence). V lost 7 bases, J lost 0 bases, and 18 bases lay in between. The CDR3 spells CASTRKTGTPNTGELFF. CDR3 nucleotides: TGTGCCAGTACCAGAAAGACCGGGACACCGAACACCGGGGAGCTGTTTTTT.

The table lists this clonotype with a few counts. The chain employs TRBV9 and TRBJ2-1; TRBD2 aligns across 10 bases. Germline trimming cut 7 bases from V and 4 bases from J; bases unmatched to any gene: 17. CDR3 length equals 18 residues. Germline-derived CDR1 and CDR2 are SGDLS and YYNGEE. The CDR3 DNA is TGTGCCAGCCCACCTCACGATTTCGGGACTAGCGTTTACAATGAGCAGTTCTTC. Translation gives CASPPHDFGTSVYNEQFF. The full variable domain, rest sourced from reference TRBV9 and TRBJ2-1, is DSGVTQTPKHLITATGQRVTLRCSPRSGDLSVYWYQQSLDQGLQFLIQYYNGEERAKGNILERFSAQQFPDLHSELNLSSLELGDSALYFCASPPHDFGTSVYNEQFFGPGTRLTVL.

This clonotype was detected ten times or more. The junction differs from germline at one of its ends, possibly a read error. V and J are TRBV5-1 and TRBJ1-1; D is ambiguous. The CDR3 runs to 11 residues. The germline V gene encodes CDR1 SGHRS and CDR2 YFSETQ. CDR3 residues: CASSSYTEAFF. Written as DNA, the CDR3 is TGTGCCAGCAGCTCGTACACTGAAGCTTTCTTT.

There are a few counts of this clonotype. The V and J genes are TRBV5-1 and TRBJ1-1; tentative D call: TRBD1 (5 bases). Per germline, CDR1 SGHRS and CDR2 YFSETQ. The CDR3 has 14 residues. The ends were cut back, 2 bases at V and 1 base at J, with 9 bases in the middle. CDR3 nucleotides: TGCGCCAGCAGCTTTGGGGGTTGGAACACTGAAGCTTTCTTT. Protein: CASSFGGWNTEAFF.

The chain recombines TRBV7-6 with TRBJ1-4; a possible D gene is TRBD1 (5 bases). The CDR3 runs to 15 residues. Germline-derived CDR1 and CDR2 are SGHVS and FNYEAQ. Trimming shortened V by 5 bases and J by 8 bases, and 18 bases separated the two germline ends. The CDR3 sequence: CASSPQSGWREKLFF. CDR3 DNA: TGTGCCAGCAGCCCTCAATCAGGGTGGCGCGAAAAACTGTTTTTT.

The table lists this clonotype with many counts. This chain links TRBV4-3 with TRBJ1-6; tentatively, D is TRBD1 (6 bases). This CDR3 has 15 amino acids. CDR1 LGHNA and CDR2 YSLEER come from the germline V gene. V dropped 2 bases and J dropped 10 bases, with 15 bases sitting between them. The chain's CDR3 is CASSQLGAGRSPLHF. CDR3 nucleotide sequence: TGCGCCAGCAGCCAACTGGGGGCAGGGAGATCACCCCTCCACTTT.

This clonotype has just a few counts. The chain combines TRBV6-2 or TRBV6-3 with TRBJ2-1; D perhaps matches TRBD2 (6 bases). Looked up from germline, CDR1 is MNHEY and CDR2 is SVGEGT. The length of the CDR3 is 18 residues. The ends were cut back, 3 bases at V and 0 bases at J, with 18 bases in the middle. CDR3 region: CASSYMVGGRRSYNEQFF. As DNA, the CDR3 is TGTGCCAGCAGTTATATGGTGGGAGGCAGGCGCTCCTACAATGAGCAGTTCTTC.

The chain uses TRBV12-3 or TRBV12-4 and TRBJ2-6; no definite D call. V lost 3 bases to trimming and J lost 0 bases, with 6 bases between them. The CDR3 length is 15 residues. This CDR3 is CASSFSFSGANVLTF. The CDR3, as DNA: TGTGCCAGCAGTTTTTCGTTCTCTGGGGCCAACGTCCTGACTTTC.

The V gene is TRBV15, the J gene TRBJ1-1; D is undetermined. Germline V gene sequence: CDR1 LNHNV, CDR2 YYDKDF (reference sequence). CDR3 length: 15 amino acids. V lost 1 base and J 4 bases, leaving 13 bases between the germline ends. The CDR3 loop reads CATSRVNKRSTEAFF. The CDR3 DNA reads TGTGCCACCAGCAGAGTGAACAAAAGGAGCACTGAAGCTTTCTTT. The whole variable domain, remainder taken from reference TRBV15 and TRBJ1-1, is DAMVIQNPRYQVTQFGKPVTLSCSQTLNHNVMYWYQQKSSQAPKLLFHYYDKDFNNEADTPDNFQSRRPNTSFCFLDIRSPGLGDTAMYLCATSRVNKRSTEAFFGQGTRLTVV.

This clonotype was observed a handful of times. Here the CDR3 DNA reads TGCAGTGCATTGGGACAGCCCAAATACGAGCAGTACTTC. The encoded protein is CSALGQPKYEQYF. V usage is TRBV20-1 and J usage is TRBJ2-7, with TRBD1 matching over 7 bases. This CDR3 comprises 13 residues. Trimming removed 6 bases from V and 4 bases from J; junction bases left unmatched: 9. Germline loops: CDR1 DFQATT, CDR2 SNEGSKA (reference sequence).

This clonotype has a handful of counts. The CDR3 DNA reads TGTGCCAGCAGCCCCTGGGGCGCGGCGGGGGCCGAGCAGTACTTC. Encoded protein: CASSPWGAAGAEQYF. The V and J genes are TRBV3-1 and TRBJ2-7; tentative D call: TRBD2 (7 bases). The CDR3 loop spans 15 amino acids. V lost 4 bases to trimming and J lost 6 bases, with 19 bases between them. Per germline, CDR1 LGHDT and CDR2 YNNKEL (reference sequence).